These 26 T cell receptor beta chains originate from one sample sequenced in a study of blood T cells in healthy people across ages. A sample-barcoded 5' primer and a J-beta primer mix were used in a second PCR of roughly 7 to 11 cycles. Via MiXCR, TCRdb re-called the 5' RACE reads, giving one row per CDR3 protein. The sample lists about 780,000 distinct CDR3 sequences; more than 35% were seen once. What was sequenced was blood. These receptor sequences come from a man older than 75 in good health.

V usage is TRBV12-3 or TRBV12-4 and J usage is TRBJ2-5, with TRBD2 identical over 9 bases. V was clipped by 5 bases and J by 1 base; unmatched bases: 5. The CDR3 length is 15 residues. The CDR3 region is CASSRSGGIQETQYF. The CDR3 DNA reads TGTGCCAGCAGTAGGAGCGGGGGGATCCAAGAGACCCAGTACTTC.

This clonotype was observed a handful of times. This chain links TRBV7-8 with TRBJ2-7, with D perhaps assigned TRBD1 or TRBD2 (5 bases each). The germline gives CDR1 SGHVS, CDR2 FQNEAQ. Trimming pared 1 base from V and 6 bases from J, leaving 13 bases between. The CDR3 contains 14 residues. CDR3 nucleotides: TGTGCCAGCAGCTTAGGAGGGCAGGGAATCGAGCAGTACTTC. Translated, it gives CASSLGGQGIEQYF. Looking up the rest from reference TRBV7-8 and TRBJ2-7 gives the full variable domain: GAGVSQSPRYKVAKRGQDVALRCDPISGHVSLFWYQQALGQGPEFLTYFQNEAQLDKSGLPSDRFFAERPEGSVSTLKIQRTQQEDSAVYLCASSLGGQGIEQYFGPGTRLTVT.

The chain couples TRBV29-1 to TRBJ2-7, with D hard to call. Germline V gene sequence: CDR1 SQVTM, CDR2 ANQGSEA. The CDR3 has 13 amino acids. V was shortened by 6 bases and J by 2 bases, with 14 bases between the two germline ends. CDR3 region: CSVRTGQAYEQYF. CDR3 coding DNA: TGCAGCGTCAGGACGGGCCAGGCCTACGAGCAGTACTTC.

At least ten counts were recorded for this clonotype. The chain carries TRBV7-2 and TRBJ2-3, with 7 bases identical to TRBD2. Germline CDR1 is SGHTA and CDR2 is FQGNSA. The CDR3 extends over 17 amino acids. V lost 5 bases and J lost 6; bases outside the gene matches: 17. CDR3 DNA sequence: TGTGCCAGCAGCCCTCGGCTGGGGCGAGCGGGATCGGATACGCAGTATTTT. It is translated as CASSPRLGRAGSDTQYF.

J is TRBJ2-5 and V is TRBV27; 7 bases line up with TRBD1. V shed 6 bases and J 0 bases; nucleotides not matched to a gene: 7. Per the germline V gene, CDR1 is MNHEY and CDR2 is SMNVEV (reference sequence). The CDR3 totals 15 residues. CDR3 sequence (DNA): TGTGCCAGCAGAGGACCGGGACAGTACCAAGAGACCCAGTACTTC. It yields the protein CASRGPGQYQETQYF.

This clonotype was recorded a few times. J is TRBJ2-4 and V is TRBV21-1; the table's D gene call, TRBD2, was not cross checked with the DNA. TRBV21-1 is a recognized pseudogene. The CDR3 consists of 20 residues. The CDR3 DNA reads TGTGCCAGCAGCACCACTGGCTTGACTAGCGGGCATTTAGCCAAAAACATTCAGTACTTC. Its translation is CASSTTGLTSGHLAKNIQYF.

Note on this clonotype: At one boundary the junction diverges from the germline segment, which might be a read error. V usage is TRBV9 and J usage is TRBJ2-3; D ambiguous. The length of the CDR3 is 15 residues. Germline CDR1 and CDR2: SGDLS and YYNGEE. CDR3 sequence reads: CASSVRGQFTDTRYF. DNA for the CDR3: TGTGCCAGCAGCGTACGAGGCCAGTTCACAGATACGCGGTATTTT.

This chain uses TRBV5-1 with TRBJ2-3, with 9 bases aligning to TRBD1. Unmatched junction bases numbered 8, after V lost 3 bases and J lost 6 bases. The CDR3 totals 15 residues. Germline V lookup: CDR1 SGHRS, CDR2 YFSETQ. Here the CDR3 reads CASSSDRGGLDTQYF. CDR3 DNA sequence: TGCGCCAGCAGCTCCGACAGGGGGGGGTTGGATACGCAGTATTTT.

The rearrangement uses TRBV12-3 or TRBV12-4 and TRBJ2-6; TRBD1 might be the D (6 bases). With 5 bases removed from V and 2 bases from J, the gap between germline ends came to 10 bases. This CDR3 comprises 15 residues. The chain's CDR3 is CASSLRQAGANVLTF. In DNA form, the CDR3 reads TGTGCCAGCAGTCTTCGACAGGCTGGGGCCAACGTCCTGACTTTC.

This chain connects TRBV29-1 to TRBJ2-3, with D possibly matching TRBD2 (6 bases). CDR1 is SQVTM and CDR2 is ANQGSEA in the germline V gene. The CDR3 loop spans 13 amino acids. CDR3 region: CGGALAVSDTQYF. CDR3 sequence (DNA): TGCGGCGGTGCACTAGCAGTTAGTGATACGCAGTATTTT.

V and J are TRBV4-1 and TRBJ2-5, with 9 positions matching TRBD2. This CDR3 has 17 residues. With 4 bases clipped from V and 11 bases from J, the junction kept 20 bases outside the gene matches. Germline V gene lookup returns CDR1 MGHRA and CDR2 YSYEKL. In nucleotides, the CDR3 is TGCGCCAGCAGCCGTGATAGCGGGAGCATCTCCTACAGTGAGCAGTACTTC. Translation: CASSRDSGSISYSEQYF.

This chain uses TRBV27 with TRBJ2-7, with TRBD1 matching over 9 bases. This CDR3 contains 14 residues. Germline-derived CDR1 and CDR2 are MNHEY and SMNVEV (reference sequence). V gave up 8 bases and J gave up 1 base; unmatched junction bases: 6. The chain's CDR3 is CASGQGMGSYEQYF. CDR3 sequence (DNA): TGTGCCAGCGGACAGGGGATGGGTTCCTACGAGCAGTACTTC.

This chain joins TRBV28 and TRBJ2-7; D may be TRBD1 (5 bases). Trimming stripped 6 bases from V and 4 bases from J, with 19 bases between. The length of the CDR3 is 15 residues. Germline V lookup: CDR1 MDHEN, CDR2 SYDVKM. The CDR3 reads CASRKTKPGNYEQYF. The CDR3 nucleotides are TGTGCCAGCAGAAAAACAAAACCAGGGAATTACGAGCAGTACTTC.

On this clonotype itself: One junction end disagrees with the germline gene, perhaps due to a read error. The chain is built from TRBV7-7 and TRBJ2-3; 13 positions match TRBD2. The CDR3 has 19 residues. Germline values: CDR1 SSHAT, CDR2 FNYEAQ (reference sequence). The CDR3 here is CVSSRFIPGLAGPTDTQYF. The CDR3 DNA reads as TGTGTCAGCAGTCGTTTCATACCGGGACTAGCGGGACCAACAGATACGCAGTATTTT.

The genes are TRBV20-1 and TRBJ1-2; 9 bases are shared with TRBD1. V was clipped by 3 bases and J by 5 bases; unmatched bases: 13. Germline loops: CDR1 DFQATT, CDR2 SNEGSKA (reference sequence). This CDR3 spans 16 amino acids. CDR3 loop: CSASEHWTGAIYGYTF. DNA of the CDR3: TGCAGTGCTAGCGAACACTGGACAGGGGCGATATATGGCTACACCTTC.

This clonotype was observed many times. At one boundary the junction diverges from the germline segment, which might be a read error. The chain is built from TRBV28 and TRBJ2-3; 7 bases are a match to TRBD2. CDR1 and CDR2 from the germline V gene are MDHEN and SYDVKM. The CDR3 consists of 14 residues. This CDR3 is CASRPGGSTDTQYF. CDR3 sequence (DNA): TGCGCCAGCCGGCCGGGAGGATCGACAGATACGCAGTATTTT.

The chain links TRBV20-1 to TRBJ2-3; 8 nucleotides line up with TRBD2. In germline, CDR1 is DFQATT, CDR2 SNEGSKA (reference sequence). The CDR3 sequence is 16 residues long. Unmatched junction bases numbered 13, after V lost 3 bases and J lost 5 bases. CDR3 loop: CSASPSGLVREDTQYF. CDR3 bases: TGCAGTGCTAGCCCTTCGGGACTAGTGAGGGAAGATACGCAGTATTTT.

The rearrangement links TRBV6-1 to TRBJ1-5; 7 bases agree with TRBD1. Germline V gene lookup returns CDR1 MNHNS and CDR2 SASEGT. The ends lost 4 bases at V and 6 bases at J; junction bases unmatched: 12. The CDR3 is 16 residues long. This CDR3 reads CASSGRRGNQGQPQHF. CDR3 nucleotides: TGTGCCAGCAGTGGCCGCAGGGGGAACCAGGGTCAGCCCCAGCATTTT.

This clonotype was seen at least ten times. The chain recombines TRBV29-1 with TRBJ1-1; D is unclear. With 4 bases removed from V and 1 base from J, the gap between germline ends came to 13 bases. Germline values: CDR1 SQVTM, CDR2 ANQGSEA. The CDR3 runs 14 residues. This CDR3 is CSVAEDFGNTEAFF. CDR3 bases: TGCAGCGTTGCTGAGGACTTCGGGAACACTGAAGCTTTCTTT.

Points on this clonotype: A much larger clone lies a single base off, so this may be a read error. The chain uses TRBV6-1 and TRBJ1-6, with 10 bases that match TRBD1. This CDR3 comprises 14 residues. CDR1 and CDR2 (germline): MNHNS, SASEGT. The CDR3 loop is CASRTGTGDSPPHF. Written as DNA, the CDR3 is TGTGCCAGCAGAACCGGGACAGGGGACTCACCCCCCCACTTT.

There are many counts of this clonotype. The chain recombines TRBV12-3 or TRBV12-4 with TRBJ1-2; D not certain. CDR3 length equals 11 residues. Trimming pared 1 base from V and 7 bases from J, leaving 4 bases between. CDR3 coding DNA: TGTGCCAGCAGTTTAGGGGGTGGCTACACCTTC. It encodes CASSLGGGYTF.

In its sample, this clonotype was seen a few times. This chain joins TRBV20-1 and TRBJ2-6, with D hard to call. This CDR3 spans 15 amino acids. Between the trimmed V and J ends, which lost 1 base and 0 bases, there was a span of 7 bases. The germline gives CDR1 DFQATT, CDR2 SNEGSKA (reference sequence). This CDR3 reads CSARGGYSGANVLTF. The CDR3 DNA is TGCAGTGCTAGAGGGGGATACTCTGGGGCCAACGTCCTGACTTTC.

Of note for this clonotype: One end of the junction varies from germline; a read error may be responsible. This chain uses TRBV27 with TRBJ1-2; D possibly corresponds to TRBD1 (5 bases). The CDR3 is 17 residues long. Germline CDR1 is MNHEY and CDR2 is SMNVEV (reference sequence). The CDR3 sequence: CACSFGPPSRANYGYTF. CDR3 bases: TGTGCCTGCAGTTTTGGGCCCCCGTCCAGGGCTAACTATGGCTACACCTTC.

The V and J genes are TRBV20-1 and TRBJ1-4; the D gene is possibly TRBD1 (5 bases). V was shortened by 3 bases and J by 0 bases, with 8 bases between the two germline ends. Germline V gene lookup returns CDR1 DFQATT and CDR2 SNEGSKA (reference sequence). The CDR3 runs 14 residues. The CDR3: CSASAGATNEKLFF. The CDR3 nucleotides are TGCAGTGCTAGTGCGGGGGCAACTAATGAAAAACTGTTTTTT.

The rearrangement uses TRBV5-1 and TRBJ2-1; D is perhaps TRBD1 or TRBD2 (5 bases each). This CDR3 spans 13 amino acids. V lost 4 bases to trimming and J lost 6 bases, with 11 bases between them. Germline CDR1 SGHRS, CDR2 YFSETQ. The CDR3 region has the DNA TGCGCCAGCAGCAGGCCGGGGACCAATGAGCAGTTCTTC. As protein: CASSRPGTNEQFF. Full variable domain (outside the CDR3, taken from reference TRBV5-1 and TRBJ2-1): KAGVTQTPRYLIKTRGQQVTLSCSPISGHRSVSWYQQTPGQGLQFLFEYFSETQRNKGNFPGRFSGRQFSNSRSEMNVSTLELGDSALYLCASSRPGTNEQFFGPGTRLTVL.

J is TRBJ1-2 and V is TRBV29-1; D remains unclear. V dropped 4 bases and J dropped 4 bases, with 13 bases sitting between them. CDR1 SQVTM and CDR2 ANQGSEA come from the germline V gene. CDR3 length equals 13 residues. The CDR3 reads CSVGAGPSYGYTF. In DNA, the CDR3 is TGCAGCGTTGGTGCCGGGCCCAGCTATGGCTACACCTTC. Together with reference TRBV29-1 and TRBJ1-2, the CDR3 gives the full variable domain: SAVISQKPSRDICQRGTSLTIQCQVDSQVTMMFWYRQQPGQSLTLIATANQGSEATYESGFVIDKFPISRPNLTFSTLTVSNMSPEDSSIYLCSVGAGPSYGYTFGSGTRLTVV.